A single sample is the source of the 7 T cell receptor beta chains below, sequenced in a study of T cell repertoires in cytomegalovirus infection. TCRdb re-derived calls from the reads in MiXCR, one entry per CDR3 protein. Among hundreds of thousands of distinct CDR3 sequences listed, under 40% were seen once. The sequenced material came from PBMCs. Every receptor here comes from a human donor in good health (CMV status not recorded). Some clones in this sample may be carry-over from other donors' samples.

The gene calls are TRBV2 and TRBJ2-2; 10 bases map to TRBD2. V was pared by 2 bases and J by 4 bases, with 4 bases of the junction left unmatched. This CDR3 region has 16 residues. Per the germline V gene, CDR1 is SNHLY and CDR2 is FYNNEI. The chain's CDR3 is CASSERAGGPTGELFF. CDR3 coding DNA: TGTGCCAGCAGTGAAAGAGCGGGGGGGCCCACCGGGGAGCTGTTTTTT.

This clonotype was seen only a few times. The chain recombines TRBV5-1 with TRBJ2-5; D remains unclear. V was clipped by 3 bases and J by 2 bases, with 14 bases between them. Germline lookup yields CDR1 SGHRS and CDR2 YFSETQ. The CDR3 is 15 residues long. As DNA, the CDR3 is TGCGCCAGCAGCTCCGGCGGCTCTACTCAAGAGACCCAGTACTTC. Translated: CASSSGGSTQETQYF.

The V gene is TRBV6-5, the J gene TRBJ2-4; 9 nucleotides line up with TRBD2. This CDR3 is built from 15 residues. In germline, CDR1 is MNHEY, CDR2 SVGAGI. The trim removed 3 bases at V and 5 bases at J, leaving 5 bases unmatched. CDR3 sequence (DNA): TGTGCCAGCAGTTATGTTAGCGGGGGCCAAAACATTCAGTACTTC. Translating gives CASSYVSGGQNIQYF.

Points on this clonotype: The germline gene is not matched at one end of the junction; a read error may be the cause. This rearrangement joins TRBV6-6 to TRBJ2-3; 8 positions agree with TRBD1. The germline gives CDR1 MNHNY, CDR2 SVGAGI (reference sequence). CDR3 size: 16 residues. The CDR3 nucleotides are TGTGCCAACAGTCGACGACAGGGGATGGGAACATATACGCAGTATTTT. It is translated as CANSRRQGMGTYTQYF.

This clonotype was recorded at least ten times. This chain links TRBV28 with TRBJ2-1; 7 bases match TRBD2. Germline CDR1 is MDHEN and CDR2 is SYDVKM. With V trimmed by 10 bases and J by 6 bases, 24 bases remained unmatched. The CDR3 runs to 18 residues. The CDR3 is CATPLGQFREGFGNEQFF. The CDR3 DNA is TGTGCCACCCCCCTTGGTCAATTCAGGGAGGGGTTCGGCAATGAGCAGTTCTTC.

This clonotype has only a few counts. This chain connects TRBV28 to TRBJ1-1; D is uncertain. Trimming left V 3 bases short and J 6 bases short, with 5 bases between. Germline loops: CDR1 MDHEN, CDR2 SYDVKM. This CDR3 region has 11 residues. The DNA of the CDR3 is TGTGCCAGCAGTTTTCGGGCTGAAGCTTTCTTT. As protein: CASSFRAEAFF.

This clonotype occurred many times. This chain connects TRBV7-8 to TRBJ2-1; D unclear. V was cut by 5 bases and J by 7 bases, with 12 bases left in between. From germline, CDR1 is SGHVS and CDR2 FQNEAQ. The CDR3 totals 13 residues. CDR3: CASSRGPTNEQFF. As DNA, the CDR3 is TGTGCCAGCAGCCGAGGTCCTACTAATGAGCAGTTCTTC.